This T cell receptor beta chain stems from a study of T-cell memory formation after mild COVID-19. Study-level information: TCR clusters were mostly confined to one donor each. General study results and limits: The CD4+ clones that contracted clustered mainly within CM and EM, and the CD8+ clones concentrated in EMRA. SARS-CoV-2 specificity was not confirmed for second-wave clones peaking on day 37.

Constant-segment primers served in 5'RACE that generated TCR alpha and TCR beta cDNA libraries bearing sample barcodes and UMIs. One entry per CDR3 protein results from TCRdb running MiXCR on the 5' RACE reads. The table shows hundreds of thousands of distinct CDR3 sequences, with around 13% occurring only once. The CDR3 is 12 amino acids. Germline CDR1 is LNHNV and CDR2 is YYDKDF (reference sequence). With 1 base removed from V and 9 bases from J, the gap between germline ends came to 9 bases. As to this clonotype: Its antigen is still unknown. Lacking the conserved final phenylalanine or tryptophan, this CDR3 likely reflects a read error.

The specimen sequenced was PBMCs or a T cell subset sorted from them (not recorded which). The clonotype originates from a man aged 18 to 30 who had mild COVID-19 (a few samples of this study predate the infection). Cell type and time point are not known. The rearrangement uses TRBV15 and TRBJ1-1; TRBD1 might be the D (6 bases). CDR3 loop: CATSRVQGQAFL. The CDR3 nucleotides are TGTGCCACCAGCAGAGTTCAGGGGCAAGCTTTCCTT.